The TCR beta chain described here comes from a study of cytomegalovirus exposure and HLA in healthy donors. Overall study: Genetic ancestry analysis placed 81% of the 400 or so donors that were genotyped in the Caucasian-associated cluster. Broader study findings: In a later analysis, CMV-associated beta chains were mostly HLA-associated, it appeared. In a later analysis, compared with equally common non-associated chains, HLA-associated beta chains were more expanded.

Worth noting for this clone: The target antigen is unknown.

Each donor was healthy, and each was a bone marrow donor. The primer mix had 60 Vbeta and 13 Jbeta primers. Libraries were prepared by immunoSEQ multiplex PCR; TCRdb keeps only in-frame clonotypes and omits some of them. The sample table sets out more than 45,000 clones. Looked up from germline, CDR1 is MNHEY and CDR2 is SMNVEV (reference sequence). V trimming: 6 bases; J trimming: 6 bases; junction bases outside the gene matches: 15. The CDR3 is 16 amino acids. This sequence originates from a middle-aged woman in good health and CMV-seronegative. Sequenced: PBMCs. This sequence joins TRBV27 and TRBJ1-1, with 8 bases aligning to TRBD1. The CDR3 DNA reads TGTGCCAGCAGCCAAGGACAGGGACGGATCGCGGCTGAAGCTTTCTTT. Translated, it gives CASSQGQGRIAAEAFF.